This T cell receptor beta chain was obtained from a study of blood T cells in healthy people across ages. Extraction of total RNA produced a minimum of 5 micrograms from each sample. This CDR3 spans 16 amino acids. Per germline, CDR1 SGHAT and CDR2 FQNNGV. This clonotype was found a few times. Its antigen is as yet unknown. Together with a sample-barcoded 5' primer, a J-beta primer mix was included in a second PCR lasting roughly 6 to 12 cycles. TCRdb used MiXCR to reprocess the 5' RACE reads, holding one entry per CDR3 protein. The sample lists about 570,000 distinct CDR3 sequences, around 27% occurring once. Regarding the study as a whole: What prevented conclusive comparison of naive and antigen-experienced cells was that PBMCs were unsorted. The fall in TCR beta diversity per million T cells was roughly linear with age.

This sample was shared with a second study, whose subject was T cells of mothers and their children. From that second work: Each 15 ul cDNA reaction used 1.5 ug RNA; all RNA was used.

The chain has TRBV11-2 and TRBJ2-5, with 7 bases matching TRBD2. The last part of the DNA fits TRBJ2-1 better; the J call may be wrong. Sequenced input: blood. The receptor comes from a boy aged 2-15 years in good health. The CDR3 DNA reads TGTGCCAGCAGCTCCAGCAGGTGGGCGCGGGGGATTGAGCAGTTCTTC. This gives the protein CASSSSRWARGIEQFF.